The 28 T cell receptor beta chains below were found in one sample sequenced in a study of blood T cell repertoires in COVID-19 (dated by TCRdb to 2020 to 2022). Libraries were prepared through the immunoSEQ multiplex PCR assay. Here the immuneACCESS table is served through TCRdb, limited to in-frame sequences with V and J called. Missing clones are a known gap in these copies; in checked studies unresolved V genes cover under half, and the rest lacks a known reason. The sample includes approximately 150,000 clones, with roughly 88% observed a single time. The ten largest clones add up to around 9.6% of the sample. The sequenced sample consisted of peripheral blood. All receptors come from a man in his 60s with active or convalescent COVID-19.

This rearrangement joins TRBV19 to TRBJ1-1; D is possibly TRBD1 (5 bases). V gave up 5 bases and J gave up 1 base, with 8 bases separating them. The CDR3 length is 13 residues. Germline CDR1 reads LNHDA; CDR2 reads SQIVND (reference sequence). For the CDR3, the DNA is TGTGCCAGTAGTGGGGCCAAGAACACTGAAGCTTTCTTT. Translation: CASSGAKNTEAFF.

The DNA of the CDR3 is TGTGCCAGCAGTAAGGGGTTTAGGTCCGGGGAGCTGTTTTTT. It codes for CASSKGFRSGELFF. This rearrangement joins TRBV6-5 to TRBJ2-2, with a possible D match to TRBD1 (5 bases). This CDR3 is 14 amino acids long. Trimming shortened V by 5 bases and J by 6 bases, and 13 bases separated the two germline ends. Germline CDR1 is MNHEY and CDR2 is SVGAGI.

The chain is built from TRBV7-2 and TRBJ2-5; TRBD2 aligns across 7 bases. The CDR3 covers 14 residues. Per germline, CDR1 SGHTA and CDR2 FQGNSA. Germline trimming cut 1 base from V and 3 bases from J; bases unmatched to any gene: 2. CDR3 sequence: CASSLGLAEETQYF. CDR3 nucleotides: TGTGCCAGCAGCTTAGGTCTAGCGGAAGAGACCCAGTACTTC.

The gene calls are TRBV5-6 and TRBJ1-1; D gene uncertain. This CDR3 is built from 11 residues. Germline CDR1 SGHDT, CDR2 YYEEEE. Trimming took 0 bases from V and 10 from J, leaving 7 bases between them. The CDR3 loop reads CASSLGRVAFF. Written as DNA, the CDR3 is TGTGCCAGCAGCTTGGGACGGGTAGCTTTCTTT.

V and J are TRBV7-8 and TRBJ1-1; D is unresolved. The CDR3 totals 16 residues. CDR1 is SGHVS, CDR2 FQNEAQ, per germline. Trimming removed 5 bases at V and 4 bases at J, with 20 bases between. The CDR3 nucleotides are TGTGCCAGCAGCCCGAAAAAGGGCACGCGGGGCACTGAAGCTTTCTTT. It specifies CASSPKKGTRGTEAFF.

The chain combines TRBV6-6 with TRBJ2-7, with TRBD2 as a possible D gene (5 bases). The CDR3 spans 12 residues. V shed 6 bases and J shed 4 bases, with 10 bases lying between them. Per the germline V gene, CDR1 is MNHNY and CDR2 is SVGAGI (reference sequence). CDR3: CASRLSGYEQYV. The CDR3 bases are TGTGCCAGCAGGCTCTCGGGATACGAGCAGTACGTC.

The table lists this clone with a few counts. This chain connects TRBV11-3 to TRBJ2-7; 9 bases are shared with TRBD1. Germline V gives CDR1 SGHNT, CDR2 YENEEA. This CDR3 is built from 15 residues. Losses at the gene ends were 6 bases for V and 4 bases for J; bases not matched to a gene: 10. CDR3 DNA sequence: TGTGCCAGCAGTCAGATCTGGGACAGGGATTACGAGCAGTACTTC. Amino acids: CASSQIWDRDYEQYF.

J is TRBJ1-2 and V is TRBV12-3 or TRBV12-4; D remains unclear. Trimming took off 1 base at V and 4 bases at J, with 7 bases between the two ends. There are 13 residues in the CDR3. CDR3 sequence (DNA): TGTGCCAGCAGTTTAGGGCTCATCTATGGCTACACCTTC. Protein sequence: CASSLGLIYGYTF.

This chain joins TRBV24-1 and TRBJ2-3, with 7 bases aligning to TRBD1. Germline CDR1 and CDR2: KGHDR and SFDVKD. The CDR3 covers 17 residues. Germline trimming cut 2 bases from V and 0 bases from J; bases unmatched to any gene: 7. CDR3 residues: CATSDSPGTASTDTQYF. As DNA, the CDR3 is TGTGCCACCAGTGATTCTCCAGGGACAGCTAGCACAGATACGCAGTATTTT.

This clone has just a few counts. This sequence joins TRBV19 and TRBJ1-2, with 8 bases lining up with TRBD1. From germline, CDR1 is LNHDA and CDR2 SQIVND (reference sequence). The CDR3 covers 13 residues. V dropped 4 bases and J dropped 2; count of bases not matched to a gene: 0. CDR3 amino acids: CASSRDRNYGYTF. DNA for the CDR3: TGTGCCAGTAGTAGGGACAGGAACTATGGCTACACCTTC.

Comment on this clone: The sample carries other DNA sequences with the same CDR3. V gene TRBV7-2 combines with J gene TRBJ1-5; 7 bases are a match to TRBD1. CDR3 size: 15 residues. Germline lookup yields CDR1 SGHTA and CDR2 FQGNSA. V shed 4 bases and J 1 base; nucleotides not matched to a gene: 4. CDR3 residues: CASSSGTVSNQPQHF. Written as DNA, the CDR3 is TGTGCCAGCAGCTCTGGGACAGTGAGCAATCAGCCCCAGCATTTT.

The chain has TRBV7-9 and TRBJ2-7; 11 nucleotides line up with TRBD2. J gave up 4 bases and V 1 base, and 6 bases lay outside the gene matches. CDR3 length: 16 amino acids. Germline V gives CDR1 SEHNR, CDR2 FQNEAQ (reference sequence). The CDR3 nucleotides read TGTGCCAGCAGCTTAGAACTAGCGGGGGACCTATACGAGCAGTACTTC. Translating gives CASSLELAGDLYEQYF.

This chain joins TRBV28 and TRBJ2-1, with 7 bases aligning to TRBD2. In germline, CDR1 is MDHEN, CDR2 SYDVKM. The V segment lost 7 bases and the J segment 0 bases; nucleotides outside the gene matches: 3. CDR3 length: 14 residues. The CDR3 loop reads CASMGGSSYNEQFF. DNA for the CDR3: TGTGCCAGCATGGGCGGGAGCTCCTACAATGAGCAGTTCTTC.

This clone came up a few times. The CDR3 nucleotides are TGTGCCAGCAGCTCGGGACAGGGCCTATATGGCTACACCTTC. This translates into CASSSGQGLYGYTF. The chain combines TRBV6-6 with TRBJ1-2; TRBD1 aligns across 9 bases. This CDR3 is 14 amino acids long. After removal of 6 bases from V and 5 bases from J, the junction contained 7 bases not matched to a gene. The V gene's germline CDR1 is MNHNY and CDR2 SVGAGI (reference sequence).

The V and J genes are TRBV5-1 and TRBJ2-3, with 7 bases matching TRBD1. Germline trimming cut 4 bases from V and 3 bases from J; bases unmatched to any gene: 8. The CDR3 is 15 amino acids. Germline CDR1 SGHRS, CDR2 YFSETQ. CDR3 DNA: TGCGCCAGCAGCCTGAGACAGGGTGTAACAGATACGCAGTATTTT. This sequence encodes CASSLRQGVTDTQYF.

V usage is TRBV6-6 and J usage is TRBJ1-1, with D maybe TRBD1 (5 bases). Trimming stripped 5 bases from V and 3 bases from J, with 7 bases between. The CDR3 spans 12 residues. Germline V gene data show CDR1 as MNHNY and CDR2 as SVGAGI (reference sequence). The CDR3 reads CASSAGYTEAFF. CDR3 nucleotide sequence: TGTGCCAGCAGTGCAGGGTACACTGAAGCTTTCTTT.

The V call is TRBV6-2 or TRBV6-3, the J call TRBJ2-3, with 7 bases identical to TRBD1. Trimming took 5 bases from V and 7 from J; bases not matched to a gene: 6. Germline CDR1 is MNHEY and CDR2 is SVGEGT. CDR3 size: 13 residues. The CDR3 DNA sequence: TGTGCCAGCAGTCTGACACAGGGGTATACGCAGTATTTT. Translated, it gives CASSLTQGYTQYF.

Only a few counts were recorded for this clone. The chain couples TRBV6-1 to TRBJ1-6; 8 nucleotides match TRBD1. Per the germline V gene, CDR1 is MNHNS and CDR2 is SASEGT. Unmatched junction bases numbered 11, after V lost 3 bases and J lost 7 bases. The CDR3 is made up of 17 amino acids. For the CDR3, the DNA is TGTGCCAGCAGTGACCTAGACAGGGGACGTCGAAATTCACCCCTCCACTTT. The encoded protein is CASSDLDRGRRNSPLHF.

The chain combines TRBV2 with TRBJ1-5; perhaps TRBD1 as D (5 bases). This CDR3 is 17 amino acids long. Trimming removed 8 bases from V and 2 bases from J, with 22 bases in between. From germline, CDR1 is SNHLY and CDR2 FYNNEI. CDR3 bases: TGTGCCAGCGGGGGGACCGATGGGGACTATGGCAATCAGCCCCAGCATTTT. It translates to CASGGTDGDYGNQPQHF.

J is TRBJ1-2 and V is TRBV19; D is possibly TRBD1 (6 bases). Germline loops: CDR1 LNHDA, CDR2 SQIVND (reference sequence). The CDR3 sequence is 14 residues long. Trimming left V 3 bases short and J 4 bases short, with 12 bases between. The DNA of the CDR3 is TGTGCCAGTAGTATGGTGGACAGACGCTATGGCTACACCTTC. This translates into CASSMVDRRYGYTF.

The chain recombines TRBV5-6 with TRBJ2-1; 10 nucleotides align to TRBD2. The germline gives CDR1 SGHDT, CDR2 YYEEEE. The CDR3 extends over 19 amino acids. Losses at the gene ends were 1 base for V and 2 bases for J; bases not matched to a gene: 12. This CDR3 is CASSLFVSSGRGAYNEQFF. CDR3 coding DNA: TGTGCCAGCAGCTTGTTCGTTTCTAGCGGGAGAGGCGCCTACAATGAGCAGTTCTTC.

J is TRBJ1-1 and V is TRBV12-3 or TRBV12-4, with TRBD1 as a possible D gene (6 bases). Between the trimmed V and J ends, which lost 5 bases and 6 bases, there was a span of 13 bases. The CDR3 has 13 residues. The CDR3 nucleotides read TGTGCCAGCAGTCCAGACAGGTACGCTGAAGCTTTCTTT. This gives the protein CASSPDRYAEAFF.

The J gene is TRBJ2-5, the V gene TRBV5-1, with D perhaps TRBD2 (5 bases). V was cut by 5 bases and J by 9 bases, with 17 bases left in between. Germline V gene data show CDR1 as SGHRS and CDR2 as YFSETQ. The CDR3 is 13 amino acids. Here the CDR3 reads CASRGREGTPQYF. The CDR3 coding sequence is TGCGCCAGCAGAGGTCGAGAGGGAACGCCCCAGTACTTC.

The chain has TRBV7-2 and TRBJ2-1; possibly TRBD1 for D (5 bases). The CDR3 contains 16 residues. Between the trimmed V and J ends, which lost 3 bases and 0 bases, there was a span of 12 bases. CDR1 is SGHTA and CDR2 is FQGNSA in the germline V gene. DNA for the CDR3: TGTGCCAGCAGCTTTCTAGGGGCAAGCTCCTACAATGAGCAGTTCTTC. Its protein product is CASSFLGASSYNEQFF.

This chain joins TRBV3-1 (or the pseudogene TRBV3-2) and TRBJ2-5; D may be TRBD1 (5 bases). Trimming pared 5 bases from V and 2 bases from J, leaving 9 bases between. This CDR3 is 13 amino acids long. The germline gives CDR1 LGHDT, CDR2 YNNKEL (reference sequence). CDR3 protein: CASSRGRQETQYF. CDR3 DNA: TGTGCCAGCAGCAGGGGTAGACAAGAGACCCAGTACTTC.

The chain is built from TRBV24-1 and TRBJ2-1, with TRBD1 as a possible D gene (6 bases). The CDR3 is 14 residues long. The V gene's germline CDR1 is KGHDR and CDR2 SFDVKD. V lost 3 bases, J lost 5 bases, and 10 bases lay in between. The chain's CDR3 is CATSDAGTNNEQFF. The CDR3 DNA follows: TGTGCCACCAGTGATGCCGGGACAAACAATGAGCAGTTCTTC.

The V gene is TRBV7-6, the J gene TRBJ2-2; 7 nucleotides line up with TRBD1. The CDR3 loop spans 14 amino acids. CDR1 and CDR2 from the germline V gene are SGHVS and FNYEAQ. Unmatched junction bases numbered 6, after V lost 4 bases and J lost 7 bases. CDR3 sequence: CASSSIQGNGELFF. The CDR3 coding sequence is TGTGCCAGCAGCTCAATACAGGGGAACGGGGAGCTGTTTTTT. The full variable domain, with the rest looked up from reference TRBV7-6 and TRBJ2-2, is GAGVSQSPRYKVTKRGQDVALRCDPISGHVSLYWYRQALGQGPEFLTYFNYEAQQDKSGLPNDRFSAERPEGSISTLTIQRTEQRDSAMYRCASSSIQGNGELFFGEGSRLTVL.

The chain has TRBV7-8 and TRBJ2-7; the match to TRBD1 covers 7 bases. The germline CDR1 and CDR2 sequences are SGHVS and FQNEAQ. With V trimmed by 5 bases and J by 2 bases, 3 bases remained unmatched. This CDR3 has 13 amino acids. CDR3 sequence reads: CASSHGQAYEQYF. In DNA form, the CDR3 reads TGTGCCAGCAGCCACGGACAGGCCTACGAGCAGTACTTC.